This paragraph covers one T cell receptor beta chain sequence. These data originate in a study of a mutant IDH1 vaccine in newly diagnosed glioma. Germline-derived CDR1 and CDR2 are SQVTM and ANQGSEA. This CDR3 comprises 11 residues. Trimming cost V 7 bases and J 8 bases, with 14 bases left between them. This sample's time point: baseline, week 1 (first vaccination visit). Described treatment: pre-vaccination baseline after standard-of-care therapy. Profiled with immunoSEQ multiplex PCR; TCRdb holds only in-frame clones, not every one. The sample lists 40,000 or so clones, approximately 92% occurring once.

The sequence was obtained from a young man with glioma. The chain links TRBV29-1 to TRBJ1-1; D gene ambiguous. This material consisted of PBMCs, taken from a glioma patient treated with radiotherapy, temozolomide or both. CDR3 DNA sequence: TGCAGCGCGGGCGACCAGAGAGAAGCTTTCTTT. It codes for CSAGDQREAFF.